The source of this TCR beta chain is a study of CD8 T cells in ankylosing spondylitis. Study-wide results and caveats: The study looked at matched synovial fluid samples from ankylosing spondylitis patients. Disease-linked clones were reported to be significantly enriched there. Previous work reported some of these motif variants in the synovial fluid and blood of reactive arthritis. Seven to nine highly homologous variants formed a TCR beta motif that appeared characteristic of ankylosing spondylitis blood.

A note on this clonotype: What it binds is not known.

V shed 0 bases and J shed 2 bases, with 4 bases lying between them. This CDR3 region has 13 residues. CDR1 and CDR2 (germline): MNHEY, SVGEGT. Libraries for TCR beta were made by quantitative 5'-RACE with molecular barcodes. Using its own MiXCR run on the 5' RACE reads, TCRdb lists one record per CDR3 protein. The table lists a few hundred thousand distinct CDR3 sequences, 15% to 20% of them singletons. What was sequenced was blood, either unsorted or a sorted T cell fraction (not recorded which). This chain links TRBV6-2 or TRBV6-3 with TRBJ1-2; D uncertain. This TCR was sampled from a male donor with ankylosing spondylitis or in good health (not recorded which). The CDR3: CASSYSSNYGYTF. The CDR3 coding sequence is TGTGCCAGCAGTTACTCTTCCAACTATGGCTACACCTTC.